A single sample is the source of the 10 T cell receptor beta chains below, sequenced in a study of blood T cells in healthy people across ages. Then a second PCR, running roughly 7 to 11 cycles, was carried out with a sample-barcoded 5' primer and a J-beta primer mix. Each CDR3 protein gets one entry after TCRdb re-called the 5' RACE reads with MiXCR. The sample yields 660,000 or so distinct CDR3 sequences, about 53% seen once. Sequenced material: blood. The receptors were gathered from a man aged 60 to 69 in good health.

The V gene is TRBV20-1, the J gene TRBJ2-3; TRBD2 matches 10 bases. Losses at the gene ends were 4 bases for V and 0 bases for J; bases not matched to a gene: 4. The CDR3 runs 15 residues. Germline assignment: CDR1 DFQATT and CDR2 SNEGSKA (reference sequence). The CDR3 spells CSATGLADSTDTQYF. In DNA form, the CDR3 reads TGCAGTGCTACCGGACTAGCGGATAGCACAGATACGCAGTATTTT.

V is TRBV20-1 and J is TRBJ2-3; D could derive from TRBD1 or TRBD2 (5 bases each). This CDR3 comprises 16 residues. Trimming shortened V by 6 bases and J by 0 bases, and 19 bases separated the two germline ends. CDR1 DFQATT and CDR2 SNEGSKA come from the germline V gene (reference sequence). DNA for the CDR3: TGCAGTGCCCTCCCTTGGGACGCAGGGAGCACAGATACGCAGTATTTT. This encodes CSALPWDAGSTDTQYF.

The chain is built from TRBV7-2 and TRBJ1-2; D call uncertain. Germline lookup yields CDR1 SGHTA and CDR2 FQGNSA. Deletions cut 1 base from V and 4 bases from J, with 13 bases between. The CDR3 totals 15 residues. CDR3 DNA sequence: TGTGCCAGCAGCTTAGGGGAGGCCAGTTGCTATGGCTACACCTTC. Its protein is CASSLGEASCYGYTF. The complete variable domain, with remaining parts taken from reference TRBV7-2 and TRBJ1-2, reads GAGVSQSPSNKVTEKGKDVELRCDPISGHTALYWYRQSLGQGLEFLIYFQGNSAPDKSGLPSDRFSAERTGGSVSTLTIQRTQQEDSAVYLCASSLGEASCYGYTFGSGTRLTVV.

V usage is TRBV2 and J usage is TRBJ2-1; D remains unclear. Trimming took off 4 bases at V and 12 bases at J, with 10 bases between the two ends. The CDR3 extends over 11 amino acids. Per germline, CDR1 SNHLY and CDR2 FYNNEI. CDR3 loop: CASSVPSGQFF. The CDR3 DNA sequence: TGTGCCAGCAGTGTCCCGAGTGGGCAGTTCTTC.

This rearrangement joins TRBV12-3 or TRBV12-4 to TRBJ2-1; no reliable D call. Trimming removed 7 bases from V and 8 bases from J, with 12 bases in between. This CDR3 has 12 residues. Written as DNA, the CDR3 is TGTGCCAGCACCGAACCGGTTCATGAGCAGTTCTTC. Its protein is CASTEPVHEQFF.

This chain links TRBV9 with TRBJ2-6; D not resolved. CDR3 length: 16 amino acids. Germline V gives CDR1 SGDLS, CDR2 YYNGEE. The V and J ends lost 0 bases and 2 bases respectively, with 9 bases between them. CDR3 DNA: TGTGCCAGCAGCGTAGTTGGGGAAACTGGGGCCAACGTCCTGACTTTC. It specifies CASSVVGETGANVLTF.

V and J are TRBV4-2 and TRBJ2-3, with D possibly TRBD2 on 6 matching bases. The CDR3 is 15 residues long. Germline V gene lookup returns CDR1 LGHNA and CDR2 YNFKEQ. Between the trimmed V and J ends, which lost 2 bases and 6 bases, there was a span of 15 bases. In nucleotides, the CDR3 is TGTGCCAGCAGCCAACGGGACTGGCGTCTGGATACGCAGTATTTT. This encodes CASSQRDWRLDTQYF.

Details on this clonotype: This clone may be a read error of a much larger clone one base away. The gene calls are TRBV7-2 and TRBJ2-4, with D possibly TRBD1 on 6 matching bases. Per the germline V gene, CDR1 is SGHTA and CDR2 is FQGNSA. V lost 5 bases to trimming and J lost 8 bases, with 19 bases between them. The CDR3 covers 15 residues. CDR3 in amino acids: CASSPAQGWGDIQYF. The CDR3 bases are TGTGCCAGCAGCCCAGCACAGGGTTGGGGAGACATTCAGTACTTC.

The chain carries TRBV28 and TRBJ2-5, with TRBD1 matching over 9 bases. The CDR3 is 15 residues long. The ends lost 7 bases at V and 4 bases at J; junction bases unmatched: 10. Per the germline V gene, CDR1 is MDHEN and CDR2 is SYDVKM. CDR3 protein: CASNSRDRVSETQYF. For the CDR3, the DNA is TGTGCCAGCAATTCCAGGGACAGGGTGTCAGAGACCCAGTACTTC.

The rearrangement uses TRBV3-1 and TRBJ1-1, with unresolved D. Deletions cut 3 bases from V and 1 base from J, with 6 bases between. The CDR3 extends over 13 amino acids. CDR1 and CDR2 (germline): LGHDT, YNNKEL (reference sequence). Here the CDR3 reads CASSHQKNTEAFF. CDR3 coding DNA: TGTGCCAGCAGCCATCAAAAGAACACTGAAGCTTTCTTT.